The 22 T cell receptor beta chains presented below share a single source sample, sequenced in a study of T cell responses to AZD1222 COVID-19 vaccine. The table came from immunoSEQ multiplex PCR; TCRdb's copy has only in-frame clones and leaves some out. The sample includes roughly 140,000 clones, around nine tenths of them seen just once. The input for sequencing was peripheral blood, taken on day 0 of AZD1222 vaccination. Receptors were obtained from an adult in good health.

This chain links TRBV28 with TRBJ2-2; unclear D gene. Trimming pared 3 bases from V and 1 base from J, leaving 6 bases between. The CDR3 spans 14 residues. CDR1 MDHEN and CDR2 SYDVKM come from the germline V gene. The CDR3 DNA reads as TGTGCCAGCAGTTTGGTAGGGAACACCGGGGAGCTGTTTTTT. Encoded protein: CASSLVGNTGELFF.

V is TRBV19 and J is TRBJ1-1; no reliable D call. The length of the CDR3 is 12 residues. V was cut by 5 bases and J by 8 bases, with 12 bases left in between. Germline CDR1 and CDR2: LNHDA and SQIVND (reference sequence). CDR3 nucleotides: TGTGCCAGTAGTTCTCCTGGATGGGAAGCTTTCTTT. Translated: CASSSPGWEAFF. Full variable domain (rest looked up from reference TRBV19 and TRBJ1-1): DGGITQSPKYLFRKEGQNVTLSCEQNLNHDAMYWYRQDPGQGLRLIYYSQIVNDFQKGDIAEGYSVSREKKESFPLTVTSAQKNPTAFYLCASSSPGWEAFFGQGTRLTVV.

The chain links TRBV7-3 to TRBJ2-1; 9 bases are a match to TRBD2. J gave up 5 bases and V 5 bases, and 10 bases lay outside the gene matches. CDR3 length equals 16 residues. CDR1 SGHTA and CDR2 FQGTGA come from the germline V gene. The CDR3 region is CASSRDPSGANNEQFF. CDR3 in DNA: TGTGCCAGCAGCCGCGACCCTAGCGGGGCAAACAATGAGCAGTTCTTC.

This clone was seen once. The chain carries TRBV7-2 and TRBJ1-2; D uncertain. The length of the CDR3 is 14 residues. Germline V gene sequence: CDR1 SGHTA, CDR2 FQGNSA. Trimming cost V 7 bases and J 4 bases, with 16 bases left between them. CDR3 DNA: TGTGCCAGCAACCTACAGCCGGTCGGCTATGGCTACACCTTC. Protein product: CASNLQPVGYGYTF.

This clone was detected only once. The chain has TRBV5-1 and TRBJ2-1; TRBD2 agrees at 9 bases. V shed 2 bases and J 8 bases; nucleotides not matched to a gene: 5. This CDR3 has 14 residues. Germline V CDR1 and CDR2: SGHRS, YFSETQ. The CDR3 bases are TGCGCCAGCAGCTTACTAGCGGGCCCCGATGAGCAGTTCTTC. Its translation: CASSLLAGPDEQFF.

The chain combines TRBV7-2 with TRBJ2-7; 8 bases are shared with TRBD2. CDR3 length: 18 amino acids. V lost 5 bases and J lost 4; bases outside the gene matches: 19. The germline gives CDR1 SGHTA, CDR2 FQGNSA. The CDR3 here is CASSHGASGSILGYEQYF. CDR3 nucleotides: TGTGCCAGCAGCCACGGCGCCAGCGGGAGTATTTTGGGGTACGAGCAGTACTTC.

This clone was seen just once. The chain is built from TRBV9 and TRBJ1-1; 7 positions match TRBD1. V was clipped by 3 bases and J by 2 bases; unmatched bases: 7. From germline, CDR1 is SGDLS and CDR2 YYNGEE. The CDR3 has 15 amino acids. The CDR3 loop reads CASSGEGQPNTEAFF. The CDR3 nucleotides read TGTGCCAGCAGCGGCGAGGGACAGCCTAACACTGAAGCTTTCTTT. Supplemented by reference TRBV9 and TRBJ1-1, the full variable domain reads DSGVTQTPKHLITATGQRVTLRCSPRSGDLSVYWYQQSLDQGLQFLIQYYNGEERAKGNILERFSAQQFPDLHSELNLSSLELGDSALYFCASSGEGQPNTEAFFGQGTRLTVV.

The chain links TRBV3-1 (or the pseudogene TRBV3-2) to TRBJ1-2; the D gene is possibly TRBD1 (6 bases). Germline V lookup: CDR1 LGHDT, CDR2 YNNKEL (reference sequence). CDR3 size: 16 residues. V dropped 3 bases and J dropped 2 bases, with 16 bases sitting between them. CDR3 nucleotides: TGTGCCAGCAGCCACAGGGGACACTCGACAAACTATGGCTACACCTTC. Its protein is CASSHRGHSTNYGYTF.

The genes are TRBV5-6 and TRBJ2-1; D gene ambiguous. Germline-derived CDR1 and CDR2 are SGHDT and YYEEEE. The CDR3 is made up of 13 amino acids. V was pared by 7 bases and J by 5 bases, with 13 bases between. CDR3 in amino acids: CASGVLLNNEQFF. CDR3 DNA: TGTGCCAGCGGTGTGCTTCTGAACAATGAGCAGTTCTTC.

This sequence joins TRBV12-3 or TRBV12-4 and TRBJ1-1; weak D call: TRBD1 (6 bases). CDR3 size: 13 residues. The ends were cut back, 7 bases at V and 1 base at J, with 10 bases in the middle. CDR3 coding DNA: TGTGCCAGCAATAGGGGGGCGAACACTGAAGCTTTCTTT. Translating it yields CASNRGANTEAFF.

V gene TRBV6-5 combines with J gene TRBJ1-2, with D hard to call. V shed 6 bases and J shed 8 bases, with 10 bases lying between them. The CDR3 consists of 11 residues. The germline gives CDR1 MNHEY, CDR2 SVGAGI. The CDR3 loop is CASRTNWGYTF. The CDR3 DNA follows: TGTGCCAGCAGGACGAACTGGGGCTACACCTTC.

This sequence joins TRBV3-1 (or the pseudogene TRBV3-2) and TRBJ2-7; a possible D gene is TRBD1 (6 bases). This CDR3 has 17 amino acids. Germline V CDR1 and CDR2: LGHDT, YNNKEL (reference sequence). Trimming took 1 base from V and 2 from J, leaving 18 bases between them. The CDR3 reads CASSQAIQGQAAYEQYF. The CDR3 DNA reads TGTGCCAGCAGCCAAGCAATACAGGGCCAGGCCGCCTACGAGCAGTACTTC.

CDR3 nucleotide sequence: TGTGCCAGTAGGACCAGAGGACTAAATTCACCCCTCCACTTT. This encodes CASRTRGLNSPLHF. The J gene is TRBJ1-6, the V gene TRBV19; D gene ambiguous. The CDR3 has 14 amino acids. V shed 6 bases and J shed 7 bases, with 13 bases lying between them. Germline V gene sequence: CDR1 LNHDA, CDR2 SQIVND (reference sequence).

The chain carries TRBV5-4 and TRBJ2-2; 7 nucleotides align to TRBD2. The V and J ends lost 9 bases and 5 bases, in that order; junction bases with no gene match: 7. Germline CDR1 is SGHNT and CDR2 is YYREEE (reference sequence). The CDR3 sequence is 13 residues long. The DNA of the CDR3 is TGTGCCACGGGCGGGGGTCAGACCGGGGAGCTGTTTTTT. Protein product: CATGGGQTGELFF.

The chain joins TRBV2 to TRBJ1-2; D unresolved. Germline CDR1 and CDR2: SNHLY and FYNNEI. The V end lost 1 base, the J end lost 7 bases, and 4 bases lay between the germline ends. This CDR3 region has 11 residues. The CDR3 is CASSEEFGYTF. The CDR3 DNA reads TGTGCCAGCAGTGAAGAATTTGGCTACACCTTC.

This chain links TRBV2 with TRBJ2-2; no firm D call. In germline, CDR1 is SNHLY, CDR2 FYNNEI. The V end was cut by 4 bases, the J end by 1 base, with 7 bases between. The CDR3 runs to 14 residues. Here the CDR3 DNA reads TGTGCCAGCAGTGGGCAAGGGAACACCGGGGAGCTGTTTTTT. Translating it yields CASSGQGNTGELFF.

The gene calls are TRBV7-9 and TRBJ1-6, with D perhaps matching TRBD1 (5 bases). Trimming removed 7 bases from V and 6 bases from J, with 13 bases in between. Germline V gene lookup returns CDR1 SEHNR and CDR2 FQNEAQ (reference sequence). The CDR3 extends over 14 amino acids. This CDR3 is CASTFGTGNSPLHF. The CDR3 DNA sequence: TGTGCCAGCACCTTCGGGACGGGTAATTCACCCCTCCACTTT.

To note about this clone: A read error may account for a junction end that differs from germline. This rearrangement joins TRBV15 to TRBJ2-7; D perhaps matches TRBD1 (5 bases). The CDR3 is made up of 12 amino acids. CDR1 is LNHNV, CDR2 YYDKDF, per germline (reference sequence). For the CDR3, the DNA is TGTGCCACCAGCGGAGACAGCTACGAGCAGTACTTC. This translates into CATSGDSYEQYF.

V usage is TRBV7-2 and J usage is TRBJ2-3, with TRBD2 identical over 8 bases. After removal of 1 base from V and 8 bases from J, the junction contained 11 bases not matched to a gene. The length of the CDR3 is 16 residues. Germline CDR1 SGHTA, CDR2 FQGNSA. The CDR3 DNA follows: TGTGCCAGCAGCTTAGGGGGTCGTCTAGCGGGTGGTACGCAGTATTTT. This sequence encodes CASSLGGRLAGGTQYF.

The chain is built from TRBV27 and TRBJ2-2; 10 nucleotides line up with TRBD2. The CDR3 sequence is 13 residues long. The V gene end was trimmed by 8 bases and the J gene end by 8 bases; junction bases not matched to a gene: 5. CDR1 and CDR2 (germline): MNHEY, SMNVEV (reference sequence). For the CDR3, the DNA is TGTGCCAGCGGTCTAGCGGGAGCAGGGGAGCTGTTTTTT. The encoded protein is CASGLAGAGELFF.

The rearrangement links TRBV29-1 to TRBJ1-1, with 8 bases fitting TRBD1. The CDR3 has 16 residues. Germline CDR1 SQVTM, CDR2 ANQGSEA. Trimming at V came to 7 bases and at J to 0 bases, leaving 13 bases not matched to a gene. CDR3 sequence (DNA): TGCAGCGCAGCAGGAGGACAGGGTGAGGTGAACACTGAAGCTTTCTTT. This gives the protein CSAAGGQGEVNTEAFF. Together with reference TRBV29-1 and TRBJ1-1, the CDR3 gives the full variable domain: SAVISQKPSRDICQRGTSLTIQCQVDSQVTMMFWYRQQPGQSLTLIATANQGSEATYESGFVIDKFPISRPNLTFSTLTVSNMSPEDSSIYLCSAAGGQGEVNTEAFFGQGTRLTVV.

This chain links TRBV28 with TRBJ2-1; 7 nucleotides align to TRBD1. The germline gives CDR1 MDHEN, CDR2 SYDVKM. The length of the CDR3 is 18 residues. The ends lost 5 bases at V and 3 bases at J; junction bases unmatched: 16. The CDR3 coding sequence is TGTGCCAGCAGTAGTTTCCGCGGTCTCCGACAGGGCTACAATGAGCAGTTCTTC. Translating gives CASSSFRGLRQGYNEQFF.